The 10 T cell receptor beta chains reported below all come from one sample, sequenced in a study of CD4+ T cells in melanoma. Some clones are missing from TCRdb's copy, which holds only in-frame ones; the method was immunoSEQ multiplex PCR. This table holds approximately 9,500 clones, roughly 80% found once. Sequencing was carried out using cells from a culture (not recorded whether cultured in vitro). These receptors were taken from a human donor with melanoma.

In its sample, this clone was seen a few times. This CDR3 is CASSSQGNQPQHF. CDR3 in DNA: TGCGCCAGCAGTTCACAGGGTAATCAGCCCCAGCATTTT. This chain links TRBV10-2 with TRBJ1-5; a possible D gene is TRBD1 (6 bases). V lost 5 bases and J lost 4, with 9 bases in between. In germline, CDR1 is WSHSY, CDR2 SAAADI. This CDR3 is built from 13 residues.

The chain links TRBV5-5 to TRBJ2-5; 10 bases line up with TRBD2. The germline CDR1 and CDR2 sequences are SGHKS and YYEKEE (reference sequence). The CDR3 is 16 residues long. V trimming: 4 bases; J trimming: 5 bases; junction bases outside the gene matches: 11. DNA of the CDR3: TGTGCCAGCAGCCTCGGACTAGCGGCGAGGGTTGAGACCCAGTACTTC. Residues: CASSLGLAARVETQYF.

V is TRBV4-2 and J is TRBJ1-3, with D tentatively TRBD1 (6 bases). The CDR3 has 15 residues. The ends were cut back, 4 bases at V and 3 bases at J, with 13 bases in the middle. CDR1 and CDR2 (germline): LGHNA, YNFKEQ. In DNA, the CDR3 is TGTGCCAGCAGCCGTGACCCAGGGGATGGAAACACCATATATTTT. It is translated as CASSRDPGDGNTIYF.

This rearrangement joins TRBV9 to TRBJ2-1; D might be TRBD1 (5 bases). V lost 4 bases to trimming and J lost 4 bases, with 18 bases between them. Germline CDR1 is SGDLS and CDR2 is YYNGEE. This CDR3 region has 16 residues. As DNA, the CDR3 is TGTGCCAGCAGCCAAGCAAGGGGCTCTATGTACAATGAGCAGTTCTTC. Encoded protein: CASSQARGSMYNEQFF.

V gene TRBV19 combines with J gene TRBJ2-7, with 7 bases that match TRBD1. The CDR3 totals 12 residues. CDR1 is LNHDA and CDR2 is SQIVND in the germline V gene (reference sequence). The V and J ends lost 3 bases and 5 bases, in that order; junction bases with no gene match: 1. CDR3 DNA: TGTGCCAGTAGTATCGGGACAGACGAGCAGTACTTC. Encoded protein: CASSIGTDEQYF. The full variable domain, with the rest looked up from reference TRBV19 and TRBJ2-7, is DGGITQSPKYLFRKEGQNVTLSCEQNLNHDAMYWYRQDPGQGLRLIYYSQIVNDFQKGDIAEGYSVSREKKESFPLTVTSAQKNPTAFYLCASSIGTDEQYFGPGTRLTVT.

This clone is a singleton in its sample. The rearrangement joins TRBV19 to TRBJ1-4, with 7 bases that match TRBD1. Germline values: CDR1 LNHDA, CDR2 SQIVND (reference sequence). The V and J ends lost 11 bases and 8 bases, in that order; junction bases with no gene match: 11. The CDR3 has 13 residues. For the CDR3, the DNA is TGTGCCGGATTCGACAGGGTTCAGGAAAAACTGTTTTTT. Translation: CAGFDRVQEKLFF. Using reference TRBV19 and TRBJ1-4 for the parts outside the CDR3, the full variable domain is DGGITQSPKYLFRKEGQNVTLSCEQNLNHDAMYWYRQDPGQGLRLIYYSQIVNDFQKGDIAEGYSVSREKKESFPLTVTSAQKNPTAFYLCAGFDRVQEKLFFGSGTQLSVL.

V gene TRBV5-1 combines with J gene TRBJ2-3, with D maybe TRBD1 (6 bases). Germline CDR1 and CDR2: SGHRS and YFSETQ. V lost 6 bases and J 4 bases, leaving 15 bases between the germline ends. This CDR3 is built from 14 residues. The CDR3 bases are TGCGCCAGCAACTCGTTACAGGGATCAGATACGCAGTATTTT. As protein: CASNSLQGSDTQYF.

This sequence joins TRBV5-4 and TRBJ2-5, with D possibly matching TRBD2 (7 bases). V was trimmed by 0 bases and J by 3 bases, leaving 15 bases between them. Germline CDR1 SGHNT, CDR2 YYREEE (reference sequence). The CDR3 has 16 amino acids. CDR3 sequence reads: CASSLDGGHTEETQYF. The CDR3 DNA follows: TGTGCCAGCAGCTTGGACGGGGGGCACACTGAAGAGACCCAGTACTTC.

This sequence joins TRBV18 and TRBJ1-2; D not certain. CDR1 is KGHSH, CDR2 LQKENI, per germline. V shed 6 bases and J shed 6 bases, with 8 bases lying between them. The CDR3 consists of 11 residues. The CDR3 region has the DNA TGTGCCAGCTCCCAGAGGGATGGCTACACCTTC. Residues: CASSQRDGYTF. Variable domain in full (rest from reference TRBV18 and TRBJ1-2): NAGVMQNPRHLVRRRGQEARLRCSPMKGHSHVYWYRQLPEEGLKFMVYLQKENIIDESGMPKERFSAEFPKEGPSILRIQQVVRGDSAAYFCASSQRDGYTFGSGTRLTVV.

The gene calls are TRBV9 and TRBJ2-3; D may be TRBD2 (5 bases). CDR1 and CDR2 (germline): SGDLS, YYNGEE. The V and J ends lost 3 bases and 3 bases respectively, with 8 bases between them. The length of the CDR3 is 13 residues. This CDR3 reads CASSGLPTDTQYF. In nucleotides, the CDR3 is TGTGCCAGCAGCGGACTACCAACAGATACGCAGTATTTT. The variable domain in full, with the rest retrieved from reference TRBV9 and TRBJ2-3, is DSGVTQTPKHLITATGQRVTLRCSPRSGDLSVYWYQQSLDQGLQFLIQYYNGEERAKGNILERFSAQQFPDLHSELNLSSLELGDSALYFCASSGLPTDTQYFGPGTRLTVL.